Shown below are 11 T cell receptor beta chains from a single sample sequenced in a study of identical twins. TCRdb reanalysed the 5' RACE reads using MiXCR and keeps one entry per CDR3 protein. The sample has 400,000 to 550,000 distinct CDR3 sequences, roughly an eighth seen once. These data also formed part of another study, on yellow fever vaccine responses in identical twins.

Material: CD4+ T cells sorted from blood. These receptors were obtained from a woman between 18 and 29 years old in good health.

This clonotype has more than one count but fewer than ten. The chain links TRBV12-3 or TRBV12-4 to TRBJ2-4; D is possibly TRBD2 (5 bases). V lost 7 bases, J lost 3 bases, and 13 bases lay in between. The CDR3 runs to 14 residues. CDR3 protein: CASTTAAGKNIQYF. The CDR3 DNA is TGTGCCAGCACCACGGCCGCGGGCAAAAACATTCAGTACTTC.

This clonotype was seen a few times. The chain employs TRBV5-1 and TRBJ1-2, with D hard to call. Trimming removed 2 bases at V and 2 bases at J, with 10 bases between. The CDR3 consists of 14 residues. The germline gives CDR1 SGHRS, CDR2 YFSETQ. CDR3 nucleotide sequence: TGCGCCAGCAGCTTAGGGTTGACAAACTATGGCTACACCTTC. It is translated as CASSLGLTNYGYTF. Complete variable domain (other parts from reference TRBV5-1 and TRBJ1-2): KAGVTQTPRYLIKTRGQQVTLSCSPISGHRSVSWYQQTPGQGLQFLFEYFSETQRNKGNFPGRFSGRQFSNSRSEMNVSTLELGDSALYLCASSLGLTNYGYTFGSGTRLTVV.

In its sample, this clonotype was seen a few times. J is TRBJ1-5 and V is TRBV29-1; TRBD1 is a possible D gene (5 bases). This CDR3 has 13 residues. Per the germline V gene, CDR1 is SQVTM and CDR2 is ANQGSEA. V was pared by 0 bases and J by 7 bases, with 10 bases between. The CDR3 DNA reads TGCAGCGTTGAAGAGGGGGTGCAGCAGCCCCAGCATTTT. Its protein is CSVEEGVQQPQHF.

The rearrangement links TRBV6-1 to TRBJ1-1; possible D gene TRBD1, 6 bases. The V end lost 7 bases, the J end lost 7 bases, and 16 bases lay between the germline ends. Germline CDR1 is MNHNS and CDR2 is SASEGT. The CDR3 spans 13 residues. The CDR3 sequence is CASTTDSVLEAFF. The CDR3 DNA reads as TGTGCCAGCACCACGGACAGTGTTCTTGAAGCTTTCTTT.

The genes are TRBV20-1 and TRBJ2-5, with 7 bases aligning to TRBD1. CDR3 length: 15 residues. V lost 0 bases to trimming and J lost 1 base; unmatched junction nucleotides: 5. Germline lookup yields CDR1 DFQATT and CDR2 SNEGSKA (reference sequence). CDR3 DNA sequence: TGCAGTGCTAGAGATTTAAACAGGGGCCAAGAGACCCAGTACTTC. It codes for CSARDLNRGQETQYF.

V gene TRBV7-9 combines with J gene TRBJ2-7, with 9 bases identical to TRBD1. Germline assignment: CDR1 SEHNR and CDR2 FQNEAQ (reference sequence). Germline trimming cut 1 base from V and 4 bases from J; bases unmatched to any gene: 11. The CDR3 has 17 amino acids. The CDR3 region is CASSLGTGVGSRYEQYF. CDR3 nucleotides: TGTGCCAGCAGCTTAGGGACAGGGGTTGGCTCTCGGTACGAGCAGTACTTC. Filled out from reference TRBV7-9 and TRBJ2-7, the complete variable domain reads DTGVSQNPRHKITKRGQNVTFRCDPISEHNRLYWYRQTLGQGPEFLTYFQNEAQLEKSRLLSDRFSAERPKGSFSTLEIQRTEQGDSAMYLCASSLGTGVGSRYEQYFGPGTRLTVT.

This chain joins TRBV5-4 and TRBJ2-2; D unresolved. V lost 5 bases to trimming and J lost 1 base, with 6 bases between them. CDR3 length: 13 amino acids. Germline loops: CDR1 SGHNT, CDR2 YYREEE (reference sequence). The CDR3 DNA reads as TGTGCCAGCAGGGGCTGGAACACCGGGGAGCTGTTTTTT. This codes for CASRGWNTGELFF.

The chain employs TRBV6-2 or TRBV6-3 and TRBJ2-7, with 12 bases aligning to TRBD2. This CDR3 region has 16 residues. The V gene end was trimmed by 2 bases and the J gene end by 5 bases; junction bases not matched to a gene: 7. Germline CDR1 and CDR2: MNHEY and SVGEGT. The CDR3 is CASSYETSGSVHEQYF. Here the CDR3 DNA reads TGTGCCAGCAGTTACGAGACTAGCGGGAGCGTGCACGAGCAGTACTTC.

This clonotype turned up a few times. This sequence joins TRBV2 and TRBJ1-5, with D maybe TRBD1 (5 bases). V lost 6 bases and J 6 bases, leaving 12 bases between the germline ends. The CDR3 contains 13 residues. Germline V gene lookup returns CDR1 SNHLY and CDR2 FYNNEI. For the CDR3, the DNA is TGTGCCAGCAGGTCCATTAGGGGTCAGCCCCAGCATTTT. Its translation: CASRSIRGQPQHF.

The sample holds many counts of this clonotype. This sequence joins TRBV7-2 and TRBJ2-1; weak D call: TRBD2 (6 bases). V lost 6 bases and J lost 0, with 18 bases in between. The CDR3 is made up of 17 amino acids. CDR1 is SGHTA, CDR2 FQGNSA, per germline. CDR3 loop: CASSYKRGIGSYNEQFF. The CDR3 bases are TGTGCCAGCAGTTACAAGCGCGGGATTGGCTCCTACAATGAGCAGTTCTTC.

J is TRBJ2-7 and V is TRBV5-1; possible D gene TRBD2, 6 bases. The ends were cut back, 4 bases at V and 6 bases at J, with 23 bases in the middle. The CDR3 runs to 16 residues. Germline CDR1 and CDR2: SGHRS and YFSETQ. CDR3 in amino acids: CASSPGTLVGNAEQYF. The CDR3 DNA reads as TGCGCCAGCAGCCCAGGGACTCTCGTTGGAAATGCCGAGCAGTACTTC. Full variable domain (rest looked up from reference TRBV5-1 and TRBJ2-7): KAGVTQTPRYLIKTRGQQVTLSCSPISGHRSVSWYQQTPGQGLQFLFEYFSETQRNKGNFPGRFSGRQFSNSRSEMNVSTLELGDSALYLCASSPGTLVGNAEQYFGPGTRLTVT.